Below, 22 T cell receptor beta chains from the same sample are listed, as sequenced in a study of blood T cell repertoires in COVID-19 (dated by TCRdb to 2020 to 2022). Library prep was done by the immunoSEQ multiplex PCR assay. Entries here come from immuneACCESS through TCRdb and include only in-frame sequences with V and J called. Some clones fail to appear in such tables; in the studies checked, an unresolved V gene covers under half of the shortfall, and the cause of the remainder is unknown. For this sample the table gives around 210,000 clones, of which approximately 82% were detected only once. Together, the top ten hold approximately 13% of the sample. Sequencing was carried out using peripheral blood. Source of these receptors: a human donor in a cohort sampled during active COVID-19.

The chain joins TRBV7-8 to TRBJ2-7, with 8 nucleotides matching TRBD2. CDR3 size: 16 residues. Looked up from germline, CDR1 is SGHVS and CDR2 is FQNEAQ. Unmatched junction bases numbered 8, after V lost 1 base and J lost 3 bases. CDR3: CASSLDSGTRGYEQYF. In DNA, the CDR3 is TGTGCCAGCAGCTTAGATTCCGGGACTAGAGGCTACGAGCAGTACTTC.

This clone was detected once. This chain connects TRBV2 to TRBJ1-6, with 8 bases fitting TRBD1. With 8 bases clipped from V and 6 bases from J, the junction kept 6 bases outside the gene matches. Germline V lookup: CDR1 SNHLY, CDR2 FYNNEI. The CDR3 runs to 14 residues. The CDR3 spells CASGRGQVNSPLHF. In DNA form, the CDR3 reads TGTGCCAGCGGCAGGGGGCAGGTTAATTCACCCCTCCACTTT.

This chain links TRBV6-5 with TRBJ1-5, with TRBD1 matching 8 bases. This CDR3 comprises 14 residues. Germline CDR1 reads MNHEY; CDR2 reads SVGAGI. Losses at the gene ends were 4 bases for V and 8 bases for J; bases not matched to a gene: 7. The CDR3 reads CASSFGQGAKPQHF. The CDR3 DNA sequence: TGTGCCAGCAGTTTCGGACAGGGAGCCAAGCCCCAGCATTTT.

The rearrangement joins TRBV5-1 to TRBJ1-2; 8 bases match TRBD1. The CDR3 sequence is 16 residues long. J gave up 6 bases and V 3 bases, and 13 bases lay outside the gene matches. CDR1 and CDR2 from the germline V gene are SGHRS and YFSETQ. The CDR3 DNA sequence: TGCGCCAGCAGCTCTGAGGTGGACCCAGGGGGCGATGGCTACACCTTC. This translates into CASSSEVDPGGDGYTF.

This clone was counted at least ten times. J is TRBJ2-7 and V is TRBV2, with a tentative D call TRBD1 (6 bases). Germline CDR1 reads SNHLY; CDR2 reads FYNNEI. This CDR3 spans 15 amino acids. V gave up 2 bases and J gave up 9 bases, with 20 bases separating them. DNA of the CDR3: TGTGCCAGCAGTGAAACCCAGGGGCGCCGGAACTCGCAGTACTTC. Its protein product is CASSETQGRRNSQYF.

The gene calls are TRBV3-1 (or the pseudogene TRBV3-2) and TRBJ1-6; 7 nucleotides line up with TRBD1. The CDR3 extends over 18 amino acids. Trimming removed 3 bases from V and 0 bases from J; junction bases left unmatched: 8. Germline V gene sequence: CDR1 LGHDT, CDR2 YNNKEL (reference sequence). CDR3 region: CASSQRGTASSYNSPLHF. The CDR3 DNA follows: TGTGCCAGCAGCCAGAGAGGGACAGCGAGCTCCTATAATTCACCCCTCCACTTT.

J is TRBJ2-1 and V is TRBV13, with TRBD2 matching 8 bases. The germline CDR1 and CDR2 sequences are PRHDT and FYEKMQ (reference sequence). The CDR3 has 16 residues. The J segment lost 3 bases and the V segment lost 5 bases, leaving 9 bases of the junction unmatched. The CDR3: CASSPQTSERYNEQFF. Written as DNA, the CDR3 is TGTGCCAGCAGCCCCCAGACTAGCGAACGCTACAATGAGCAGTTCTTC.

This chain joins TRBV3-1 (or the pseudogene TRBV3-2) and TRBJ2-7; 8 nucleotides agree with TRBD1. The CDR3 contains 14 residues. V lost 3 bases to trimming and J lost 3 bases; unmatched junction nucleotides: 4. CDR1 LGHDT and CDR2 YNNKEL come from the germline V gene (reference sequence). CDR3 loop: CASSHPGTGYEQYF. CDR3 nucleotide sequence: TGTGCCAGCAGCCATCCCGGGACAGGCTACGAGCAGTACTTC.

This chain connects TRBV18 to TRBJ2-3; TRBD2 matches at 7 bases. The trim removed 5 bases at V and 0 bases at J, leaving 8 bases unmatched. CDR3 length: 16 residues. Germline assignment: CDR1 KGHSH and CDR2 LQKENI. This CDR3 reads CASSESLAASTDTQYF. CDR3 nucleotide sequence: TGTGCCAGCTCAGAGTCTCTAGCGGCGAGCACAGATACGCAGTATTTT.

V usage is TRBV5-5 and J usage is TRBJ2-1, with 11 positions matching TRBD2. The CDR3 extends over 15 amino acids. The ends lost 4 bases at V and 8 bases at J; junction bases unmatched: 8. Germline CDR1 SGHKS, CDR2 YYEKEE (reference sequence). The CDR3 is CASSQTSGSFYEQFF. The CDR3 coding sequence is TGTGCCAGCAGCCAAACTAGCGGGAGTTTCTATGAGCAGTTCTTC. Full variable domain (remainder filled in from reference TRBV5-5 and TRBJ2-1): DAGVTQSPTHLIKTRGQQVTLRCSPISGHKSVSWYQQVLGQGPQFIFQYYEKEERGRGNFPDRFSARQFPNYSSELNVNALLLGDSALYLCASSQTSGSFYEQFFGPGTRLTVL.

This sequence joins TRBV2 and TRBJ2-7, with D tentatively TRBD1 (6 bases). CDR3 length: 16 amino acids. V was cut by 3 bases and J by 3 bases, with 18 bases left in between. Germline CDR1 SNHLY, CDR2 FYNNEI. CDR3 nucleotide sequence: TGTGCCAGCAGTGAGAGAGGGGATACAGGGTTCTACGAGCAGTACTTC. Protein sequence: CASSERGDTGFYEQYF.

The count of this clone is one. The chain employs TRBV2 and TRBJ1-1; the D gene is possibly TRBD1 (6 bases). The V gene's germline CDR1 is SNHLY and CDR2 FYNNEI. V was shortened by 5 bases and J by 4 bases, with 11 bases between the two germline ends. The CDR3 spans 13 residues. Here the CDR3 reads CASSHRERTEAFF. The CDR3 coding sequence is TGTGCCAGCAGTCACAGGGAGCGCACTGAAGCTTTCTTT.

This sequence joins TRBV11-3 and TRBJ2-4, with no clear D. Trimming took off 5 bases at V and 9 bases at J, with 11 bases between the two ends. This CDR3 has 12 amino acids. Germline V gene lookup returns CDR1 SGHNT and CDR2 YENEEA. CDR3 nucleotides: TGTGCCAGCAGCGCCGGCGGAGCCATTCAGTACTTC. Encoded protein: CASSAGGAIQYF.

CDR3 region: CSLRQGSGANVLTF. The CDR3 DNA is TGCAGCCTACGACAGGGATCCGGGGCCAACGTCCTGACTTTC. The J gene is TRBJ2-6, the V gene TRBV29-1; 7 positions match TRBD1. The CDR3 totals 14 residues. The ends lost 8 bases at V and 4 bases at J; junction bases unmatched: 8. Germline loops: CDR1 SQVTM, CDR2 ANQGSEA.

J is TRBJ2-7 and V is TRBV4-1, with 8 bases aligning to TRBD1. The CDR3 length is 16 residues. J lost 0 bases, V lost 4 bases, and 8 bases had no gene match. CDR1 MGHRA and CDR2 YSYEKL come from the germline V gene. CDR3 loop: CASSRAGTGRSYEQYF. The CDR3 coding sequence is TGCGCCAGCAGCCGAGCCGGGACAGGCCGCTCCTACGAGCAGTACTTC.

V usage is TRBV7-2 and J usage is TRBJ2-7; D not resolved. This CDR3 is 14 amino acids long. Germline V gene data show CDR1 as SGHTA and CDR2 as FQGNSA. V was cut by 3 bases and J by 1 base, with 10 bases left in between. CDR3 protein: CASSFTPGSYEQYF. In DNA form, the CDR3 reads TGTGCCAGCAGCTTTACTCCGGGTTCCTACGAGCAGTACTTC.

The genes are TRBV25-1 and TRBJ2-7; D is perhaps TRBD1 (6 bases). V was trimmed by 3 bases and J by 4 bases, leaving 13 bases between them. CDR1 and CDR2 from the germline V gene are MGHDK and SYGVNS. This CDR3 spans 14 amino acids. DNA of the CDR3: TGTGCCAGCAGTGAGCCGGGACAACTTTACGAGCAGTACTTC. Its translation: CASSEPGQLYEQYF.

CDR3 amino acids: CASSLATHSPLHF. The CDR3 DNA reads TGTGCCAGCAGTTTAGCGACACATTCACCCCTCCACTTT. The gene calls are TRBV12-3 or TRBV12-4 and TRBJ1-6; unclear D gene. The CDR3 has 13 residues. The germline V and J ends were trimmed by 0 bases and 8 bases, with 5 bases remaining between them.

The chain has TRBV6-5 and TRBJ2-2; D might be TRBD1 (6 bases). Germline V gives CDR1 MNHEY, CDR2 SVGAGI. Trimming pared 6 bases from V and 4 bases from J, leaving 15 bases between. CDR3 length: 15 residues. The CDR3 region is CASSSTYRVTGELFF. The CDR3 DNA follows: TGTGCCAGCAGCAGCACCTACAGGGTCACCGGGGAGCTGTTTTTT.

The chain is built from TRBV7-8 and TRBJ2-7, with TRBD2 identical over 12 bases. V was clipped by 3 bases and J by 0 bases; unmatched bases: 12. Germline V gives CDR1 SGHVS, CDR2 FQNEAQ. The CDR3 spans 19 residues. CDR3 nucleotides: TGTGCCAGCAGCTTTTTCCCGGGACTAGCGGGTCAGAGCTCCTACGAGCAGTACTTC. This translates into CASSFFPGLAGQSSYEQYF. Filled out from reference TRBV7-8 and TRBJ2-7, the complete variable domain reads GAGVSQSPRYKVAKRGQDVALRCDPISGHVSLFWYQQALGQGPEFLTYFQNEAQLDKSGLPSDRFFAERPEGSVSTLKIQRTQQEDSAVYLCASSFFPGLAGQSSYEQYFGPGTRLTVT.

This clone was observed a handful of times. This chain uses TRBV27 with TRBJ2-2; 7 nucleotides line up with TRBD1. The CDR3 is made up of 14 amino acids. CDR1 and CDR2 (germline): MNHEY, SMNVEV (reference sequence). The V segment lost 6 bases and the J segment 3 bases; nucleotides outside the gene matches: 4. CDR3 amino acids: CASRGTAYTGELFF. CDR3 coding DNA: TGTGCCAGCAGGGGGACAGCCTACACCGGGGAGCTGTTTTTT.

This chain links TRBV24-1 with TRBJ1-1; D not resolved. The CDR3 covers 11 residues. Trimming took off 9 bases at V and 5 bases at J, with 9 bases between the two ends. Germline V gene sequence: CDR1 KGHDR, CDR2 SFDVKD. CDR3 protein: CATSTRTEAFF. For the CDR3, the DNA is TGTGCCACCTCGACTAGAACTGAAGCTTTCTTT.